The source of this T cell receptor (beta chain) is a study of cytotoxic CD8 clonotypes in ibrutinib-treated CLL. Notes on the study in general: Sampling schedules were unmatched across sustained-remission and progressing patients. Baseline clonality exceeded age-matched healthy donors and tracked circulating CD8+ T-cell counts. Private clonotypes, not public ones, expanded at ibrutinib response.

The CDR3 is made up of 12 amino acids. Germline V CDR1 and CDR2: MDHEN, SYDVKM. The V gene lost 2 bases and the J gene lost 2 bases, with 4 bases spanning the gap. The protocol was immunoSEQ multiplex PCR, while the TCRdb copy is restricted to in-frame clones and leaves out a portion. The data contain tens of thousands of clones, about two thirds of them singletons. With regard to this clone: What it recognizes is unknown.

This sequence was found in a human donor with chronic lymphocytic leukemia. V gene TRBV28 combines with J gene TRBJ2-7, with D unresolved. This specimen consisted of PBMCs, obtained after 12 months of ibrutinib treatment. CDR3 sequence reads: CASSLRAYEQYF. DNA of the CDR3: TGTGCCAGCAGTTTAAGGGCCTACGAGCAGTACTTC. The whole variable domain, remainder taken from reference TRBV28 and TRBJ2-7, is DVKVTQSSRYLVKRTGEKVFLECVQDMDHENMFWYRQDPGLGLRLIYFSYDVKMKEKGDIPEGYSVSREKKERFSLILESASTNQTSMYLCASSLRAYEQYFGPGTRLTVT.